This T cell receptor beta chain was recovered during a study of blood T cell repertoires in COVID-19. The wider study: Sample material is recorded as cDNA or gDNA derived from T cells, B-cell-depleted T cells, or PBMCs.

Per the germline V gene, CDR1 is MRHNA and CDR2 is SNTAGT. This CDR3 is built from 14 residues. V was trimmed by 9 bases and J by 3 bases, leaving 16 bases between them. Contact with a PCR-confirmed or clinician-diagnosed COVID-19 case occurred within 2 weeks of entry. Sequenced by immunoSEQ multiplex PCR; TCRdb stores in-frame clones only, minus some. The sample contains 350,000 to 400,000 clones, approximately 89% of which appear only once. The gene calls are TRBV6-4 and TRBJ2-3; tentative D call: TRBD2 (6 bases). The receptor was derived from a woman between 40 and 55 years old who had been exposed to COVID-19. The sample consisted of PBMCs or T cells enriched from blood (not recorded which). The CDR3 loop is CARSGTRITDTQYF. DNA of the CDR3: TGTGCCAGGTCCGGGACTCGAATTACAGATACGCAGTATTTT.